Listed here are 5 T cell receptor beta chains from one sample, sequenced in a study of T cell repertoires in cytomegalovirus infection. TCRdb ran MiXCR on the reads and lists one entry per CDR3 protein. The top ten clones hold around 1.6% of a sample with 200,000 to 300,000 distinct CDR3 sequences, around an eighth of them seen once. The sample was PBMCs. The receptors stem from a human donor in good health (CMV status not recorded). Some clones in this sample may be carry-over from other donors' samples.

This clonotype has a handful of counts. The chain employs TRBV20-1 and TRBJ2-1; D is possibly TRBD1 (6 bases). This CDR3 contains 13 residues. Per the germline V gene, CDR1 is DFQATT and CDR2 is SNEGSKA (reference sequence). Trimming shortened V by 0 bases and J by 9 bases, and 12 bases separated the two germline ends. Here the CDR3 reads CSARDTGIFEQFF. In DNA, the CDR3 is TGCAGTGCTAGAGATACAGGGATCTTTGAGCAGTTCTTC.

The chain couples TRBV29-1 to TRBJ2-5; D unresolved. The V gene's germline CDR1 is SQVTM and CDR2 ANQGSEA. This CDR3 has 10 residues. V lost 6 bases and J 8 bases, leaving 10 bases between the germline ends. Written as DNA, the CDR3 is TGCAGCGTGGATTGGGGAACCCAGTACTTC. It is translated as CSVDWGTQYF.

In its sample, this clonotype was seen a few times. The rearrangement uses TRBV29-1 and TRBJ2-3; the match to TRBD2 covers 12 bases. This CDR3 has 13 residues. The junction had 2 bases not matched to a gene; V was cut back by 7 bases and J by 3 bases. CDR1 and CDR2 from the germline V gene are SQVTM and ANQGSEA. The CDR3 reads CSGGLAGTDTQYF. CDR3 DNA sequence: TGCAGCGGAGGACTAGCGGGAACAGATACGCAGTATTTT.

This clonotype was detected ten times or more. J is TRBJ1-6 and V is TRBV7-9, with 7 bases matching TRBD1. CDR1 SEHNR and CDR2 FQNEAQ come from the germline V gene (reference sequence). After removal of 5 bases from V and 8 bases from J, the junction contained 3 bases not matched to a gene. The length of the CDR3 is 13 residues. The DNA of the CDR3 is TGTGCCAGCAGCCGGGGGACAGATTCACCCCTCCACTTT. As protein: CASSRGTDSPLHF.

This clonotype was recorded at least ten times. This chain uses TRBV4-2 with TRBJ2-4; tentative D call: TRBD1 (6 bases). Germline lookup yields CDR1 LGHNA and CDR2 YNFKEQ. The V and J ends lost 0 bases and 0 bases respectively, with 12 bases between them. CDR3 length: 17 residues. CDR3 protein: CASSQDQGGLAKNIQYF. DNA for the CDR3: TGTGCCAGCAGCCAAGATCAAGGGGGTTTAGCCAAAAACATTCAGTACTTC.